This TCR beta chain came from a study of CD8 T cells in ankylosing spondylitis. The authors made TCR beta libraries by quantitative 5'-RACE with molecular barcodes. One entry per CDR3 protein, called by TCRdb with MiXCR from the 5' RACE reads. The profile shows hundreds of thousands of distinct CDR3 sequences, roughly 32% of them singletons. With 1 base removed from V and 3 bases from J, the gap between germline ends came to 10 bases. CDR1 and CDR2 (germline): SGHVS, FQNEAQ. The CDR3 length is 14 residues. This clonotype was counted only a few times. As yet, its antigen is unknown. General study results and limits: Relatively rare in peripheral blood, disease-linked clones were also CD8+. There was a TCR beta motif, made of several highly homologous variants, that appeared characteristic of ankylosing spondylitis blood.

What was sequenced was blood, either unsorted or a sorted T cell fraction (not recorded which). The origin of this receptor is a male donor with ankylosing spondylitis or in good health (not recorded which). The V gene is TRBV7-8, the J gene TRBJ2-7, with D maybe TRBD2 (5 bases). CDR3 amino acids: CASSLDRRDYEQYF. Written as DNA, the CDR3 is TGTGCCAGCAGCTTAGATCGACGGGACTACGAGCAGTACTTC.